The 29 T cell receptor beta chains presented below share a single source sample, sequenced in a study of blood T cell repertoires in COVID-19. Clones were sequenced by immunoSEQ multiplex PCR, and TCRdb holds only the in-frame ones, with some missing. Among 150,000 or so clones listed, 85% to 90% were seen once. Sequenced sample: peripheral blood. The receptors come from a man aged 18 to 35 with acute or convalescent COVID-19.

This chain links TRBV28 with TRBJ1-1; 9 bases map to TRBD1. Germline trimming cut 6 bases from V and 6 bases from J; bases unmatched to any gene: 14. The CDR3 runs to 16 residues. The germline CDR1 and CDR2 sequences are MDHEN and SYDVKM. DNA of the CDR3: TGTGCCAGCAGCTCACTCGGACAGGGGAGCGGGTCTGAAGCTTTCTTT. Translating it yields CASSSLGQGSGSEAFF.

This sequence joins TRBV5-6 and TRBJ1-5, with a weak D call TRBD1 (6 bases). The CDR3 spans 14 residues. The V end was cut by 6 bases, the J end by 11 bases, with 21 bases between. Germline assignment: CDR1 SGHDT and CDR2 YYEEEE. The CDR3 loop reads CASTLTGSDQAQHF. The CDR3 DNA reads TGTGCCAGCACCCTGACAGGTTCCGACCAGGCCCAGCATTTT.

The chain joins TRBV15 to TRBJ2-7; the D gene is possibly TRBD1 (5 bases). Germline CDR1 and CDR2: LNHNV and YYDKDF (reference sequence). The ends were cut back, 2 bases at V and 5 bases at J, with 7 bases in the middle. This CDR3 has 12 amino acids. CDR3 DNA: TGTGCCACCAGCAGACAGGGCCACGAGCAGTACGTC. As protein: CATSRQGHEQYV.

CDR3 in amino acids: CASSQELAGGGAKNIQYF. CDR3 nucleotides: TGTGCCAGCAGCCAAGAGCTAGCGGGGGGAGGGGCCAAAAACATTCAGTACTTC. This chain links TRBV4-2 with TRBJ2-4, with 11 bases aligning to TRBD2. The germline gives CDR1 LGHNA, CDR2 YNFKEQ. J was trimmed by 1 base and V by 0 bases; bases with no gene match: 5. CDR3 length: 18 residues.

This clone was observed once. The chain couples TRBV19 to TRBJ1-1; 9 bases match TRBD1. V shed 3 bases and J 0 bases; nucleotides not matched to a gene: 2. The germline gives CDR1 LNHDA, CDR2 SQIVND (reference sequence). CDR3 length: 15 residues. The CDR3 here is CASSIGTGLNTEAFF. CDR3 DNA: TGTGCCAGTAGTATCGGGACAGGGTTGAACACTGAAGCTTTCTTT.

The chain recombines TRBV6-5 with TRBJ1-1; weak D call: TRBD1 (5 bases). V lost 7 bases and J 6 bases, leaving 15 bases between the germline ends. Germline V gene data show CDR1 as MNHEY and CDR2 as SVGAGI. CDR3 length: 13 residues. The CDR3 nucleotides are TGTGCCAGCACCACGGACAAGGGCGCTGAAGCTTTCTTT. Translation gives CASTTDKGAEAFF.

The CDR3, as DNA: TGTGCCAGCAGCAAACCATACCCCGGGCGGGGGCACTGTGAGCAGTACGTC. As protein: CASSKPYPGRGHCEQYV. V is TRBV21-1 and J is TRBJ2-7; TRBD2 is the table's D call, not checked against the DNA. TRBV21-1 is noted as a pseudogene. There are 17 residues in the CDR3.

The chain joins TRBV14 to TRBJ1-1; the D is unclear. CDR3 length equals 13 residues. Between the trimmed V and J ends, which lost 5 bases and 0 bases, there was a span of 7 bases. From germline, CDR1 is SGHDN and CDR2 FVKESK. The CDR3 protein is CASSVAMNTEAFF. CDR3 DNA sequence: TGTGCCAGCAGCGTAGCAATGAACACTGAAGCTTTCTTT.

The CDR3 loop is CASSRRQGLSGNTIYF. The CDR3, as DNA: TGTGCCAGCAGCCGACGACAGGGTTTATCTGGAAACACCATATATTTT. The chain has TRBV3-1 (or the pseudogene TRBV3-2) and TRBJ1-3, with TRBD1 matching 7 bases. The V and J ends lost 4 bases and 1 base, in that order; junction bases with no gene match: 7. CDR3 length equals 16 residues. Germline loops: CDR1 LGHDT, CDR2 YNNKEL (reference sequence).

The V and J genes are TRBV5-4 and TRBJ2-5; 14 bases agree with TRBD2. The germline V gene has CDR1 SGHNT and CDR2 YYREEE (reference sequence). This CDR3 has 15 amino acids. After removal of 9 bases from V and 5 bases from J, the junction contained 9 bases not matched to a gene. The CDR3 sequence is CATARLAGGLETQYF. CDR3 sequence (DNA): TGTGCCACCGCCAGACTAGCGGGGGGGCTGGAGACCCAGTACTTC.

The chain links TRBV29-1 to TRBJ2-7; 8 nucleotides line up with TRBD1. Germline V gene sequence: CDR1 SQVTM, CDR2 ANQGSEA. CDR3 length: 13 residues. Trimming took 6 bases from V and 4 from J; bases not matched to a gene: 8. The CDR3 DNA reads as TGCAGCGTAAACAGGGGGAAGAGGTACGAGCAGTACGTC. Amino acid sequence: CSVNRGKRYEQYV.

This clone was counted a few times. This sequence joins TRBV2 and TRBJ2-2; TRBD1 agrees at 9 bases. The CDR3 has 13 residues. The junction had 9 bases not matched to a gene; V was cut back by 6 bases and J by 13 bases. Germline V CDR1 and CDR2: SNHLY, FYNNEI. The CDR3 nucleotides are TGTGCCAGCAGGGGGACAGGGTCTGTTGGGCTGTTTTTT. It encodes CASRGTGSVGLFF.

The chain carries TRBV2 and TRBJ2-7; 8 nucleotides align to TRBD1. Trimming at V came to 4 bases and at J to 3 bases, leaving 8 bases not matched to a gene. This CDR3 is built from 15 residues. Germline CDR1 reads SNHLY; CDR2 reads FYNNEI. CDR3 bases: TGTGCCAGCAGTGCAGAGGTTGGACAGGGCTACGAGCAGTACTTC. Translated: CASSAEVGQGYEQYF.

The rearrangement uses TRBV6-5 and TRBJ1-6; 7 nucleotides align to TRBD1. The CDR3 contains 13 residues. Germline V gene data show CDR1 as MNHEY and CDR2 as SVGAGI. The V gene end was trimmed by 6 bases and the J gene end by 9 bases; junction bases not matched to a gene: 5. For the CDR3, the DNA is TGTGCCAGCAGCCGAGACAGGGTTTCACCCCTCCACTTT. It translates to CASSRDRVSPLHF.

V gene TRBV6-5 combines with J gene TRBJ1-4; TRBD1 is a possible D gene (5 bases). CDR1 and CDR2 from the germline V gene are MNHEY and SVGAGI. The CDR3 sequence is 14 residues long. The ends were cut back, 7 bases at V and 8 bases at J, with 17 bases in the middle. The CDR3: CASTTGGSGEKLFF. As DNA, the CDR3 is TGTGCCAGCACGACGGGGGGGAGTGGAGAAAAACTGTTTTTT.

The V gene is TRBV27, the J gene TRBJ1-5; the D gene is possibly TRBD1 (6 bases). Germline values: CDR1 MNHEY, CDR2 SMNVEV (reference sequence). V lost 10 bases to trimming and J lost 0 bases, with 22 bases between them. There are 17 residues in the CDR3. CDR3 residues: CATTPIRGAYSNQPQHF. DNA of the CDR3: TGTGCCACCACCCCTATTCGGGGGGCTTATAGCAATCAGCCCCAGCATTTT.

V is TRBV11-2 and J is TRBJ2-5; TRBD2 matches at 10 bases. Germline lookup yields CDR1 SGHAT and CDR2 FQNNGV. The CDR3 consists of 15 residues. The J segment lost 2 bases and the V segment lost 5 bases, leaving 5 bases of the junction unmatched. The CDR3 loop is CASSQQRGGQETQYF. CDR3 in DNA: TGTGCCAGCAGCCAACAGCGGGGGGGACAAGAGACCCAGTACTTC.

The chain recombines TRBV6-5 with TRBJ1-4; possible D gene TRBD1, 6 bases. Germline V CDR1 and CDR2: MNHEY, SVGAGI. V was shortened by 7 bases and J by 8 bases, with 17 bases between the two germline ends. The CDR3 has 14 amino acids. The DNA for the CDR3 is TGTGCCAGCACCACTGGGGGGGGCCAGGAAAAACTGTTTTTT. Amino acids: CASTTGGGQEKLFF.

The chain combines TRBV15 with TRBJ1-3; D uncertain. V was trimmed by 1 base and J by 0 bases, leaving 4 bases between them. Germline V CDR1 and CDR2: LNHNV, YYDKDF (reference sequence). The CDR3 sequence is 14 residues long. The CDR3 here is CATSRGVSGNTIYF. For the CDR3, the DNA is TGTGCCACCAGCAGAGGAGTCTCTGGAAACACCATATATTTT. The full variable domain, with the rest looked up from reference TRBV15 and TRBJ1-3, is DAMVIQNPRYQVTQFGKPVTLSCSQTLNHNVMYWYQQKSSQAPKLLFHYYDKDFNNEADTPDNFQSRRPNTSFCFLDIRSPGLGDTAMYLCATSRGVSGNTIYFGEGSWLTVV.

The V and J genes are TRBV6-2 or TRBV6-3 and TRBJ1-1; no clear D. The CDR3 contains 14 residues. V lost 2 bases and J 0 bases, leaving 7 bases between the germline ends. CDR1 MNHEY and CDR2 SVGEGT come from the germline V gene. The CDR3 is CASSYGGMNTEAFF. The CDR3 DNA is TGTGCCAGCAGTTACGGAGGGATGAACACTGAAGCTTTCTTT.

J is TRBJ1-2 and V is TRBV11-2; D gene uncertain. Trimming stripped 5 bases from V and 4 bases from J, with 11 bases between. Germline CDR1 is SGHAT and CDR2 is FQNNGV. The CDR3 runs 13 residues. This CDR3 is CASSPDSGYGYTF. The CDR3 coding sequence is TGTGCCAGCAGCCCCGATTCCGGCTATGGCTACACCTTC. Variable domain in full (rest from reference TRBV11-2 and TRBJ1-2): EAGVAQSPRYKIIEKRQSVAFWCNPISGHATLYWYQQILGQGPKLLIQFQNNGVVDDSQLPKDRFSAERLKGVDSTLKIQPAKLEDSAVYLCASSPDSGYGYTFGSGTRLTVV.

The V and J genes are TRBV11-2 and TRBJ2-3; tentatively, D is TRBD1 (5 bases). This CDR3 has 13 amino acids. Per germline, CDR1 SGHAT and CDR2 FQNNGV. V lost 4 bases and J 5 bases, leaving 10 bases between the germline ends. This CDR3 reads CASSSGQGDTQYF. As DNA, the CDR3 is TGTGCCAGCAGCTCCGGCCAGGGAGATACGCAGTATTTT.

The rearrangement joins TRBV5-4 to TRBJ2-3, with D possibly matching TRBD1 (6 bases). CDR3 length equals 15 residues. The germline CDR1 and CDR2 sequences are SGHNT and YYREEE (reference sequence). V lost 1 base to trimming and J lost 3 bases, with 12 bases between them. The chain's CDR3 is CASSLSQGLTDTQYF. The CDR3 bases are TGTGCCAGCAGCTTGTCCCAGGGGTTAACAGATACGCAGTATTTT.

Only one count was recorded for this clone. The rearrangement links TRBV12-3 or TRBV12-4 to TRBJ1-1; weak D call: TRBD1 (5 bases). The CDR3 loop spans 12 amino acids. V lost 6 bases and J 10 bases, leaving 15 bases between the germline ends. The CDR3, as DNA: TGTGCCAGCAGGGCAGGGCATATTGGAGCTTTCTTT. Translation: CASRAGHIGAFF.

The V and J genes are TRBV6-5 and TRBJ1-2; 9 nucleotides line up with TRBD1. Germline assignment: CDR1 MNHEY and CDR2 SVGAGI. The CDR3 extends over 13 amino acids. V dropped 5 bases and J dropped 6; count of bases not matched to a gene: 4. In nucleotides, the CDR3 is TGTGCCAGCAGTCGGACAGGGGTCGATGGCTACACCTTC. Encoded protein: CASSRTGVDGYTF.

The table lists this clone with a few counts. The V and J genes are TRBV25-1 and TRBJ2-1; TRBD2 aligns across 11 bases. The CDR3 consists of 16 residues. Looked up from germline, CDR1 is MGHDK and CDR2 is SYGVNS. With 1 base clipped from V and 8 bases from J, the junction kept 7 bases outside the gene matches. Here the CDR3 DNA reads TGTGCCAGCAGTGAATGGTCTAGCGGGGGGCGTGATGAGCAGTTCTTC. Its protein product is CASSEWSSGGRDEQFF. The full variable domain, in which reference TRBV25-1 and TRBJ2-1 provide the parts outside the CDR3, is EADIYQTPRYLVIGTGKKITLECSQTMGHDKMYWYQQDPGMELHLIHYSYGVNSTEKGDLSSESTVSRIRTEHFPLTLESARPSHTSQYLCASSEWSSGGRDEQFFGPGTRLTVL.

The chain is built from TRBV5-1 and TRBJ2-3; TRBD1 might be the D (5 bases). This CDR3 has 15 residues. The germline CDR1 and CDR2 sequences are SGHRS and YFSETQ. V gave up 4 bases and J gave up 1 base, with 13 bases separating them. This CDR3 is CASSTEGARTDTQYF. CDR3 bases: TGCGCCAGCAGCACCGAAGGGGCGCGCACAGATACGCAGTATTTT.

This sequence joins TRBV28 and TRBJ2-3, with D unresolved. The germline V and J ends were trimmed by 5 bases and 7 bases, with 7 bases remaining between them. CDR3 size: 11 residues. Per germline, CDR1 MDHEN and CDR2 SYDVKM. CDR3: CASSPSYTQYF. The CDR3, as DNA: TGTGCCAGCAGTCCTTCTTATACGCAGTATTTT. The full variable domain, in which reference TRBV28 and TRBJ2-3 provide the parts outside the CDR3, is DVKVTQSSRYLVKRTGEKVFLECVQDMDHENMFWYRQDPGLGLRLIYFSYDVKMKEKGDIPEGYSVSREKKERFSLILESASTNQTSMYLCASSPSYTQYFGPGTRLTVL.

The chain uses TRBV19 and TRBJ1-2; 11 nucleotides line up with TRBD1. The germline CDR1 and CDR2 sequences are LNHDA and SQIVND (reference sequence). CDR3 length: 16 amino acids. The trim removed 1 base at V and 4 bases at J, leaving 5 bases unmatched. Written as DNA, the CDR3 is TGTGCCAGTAGTATAGCCCGGACAGGGGGCGGCTATGGCTACACCTTC. Translating it yields CASSIARTGGGYGYTF. Variable domain in full (rest from reference TRBV19 and TRBJ1-2): DGGITQSPKYLFRKEGQNVTLSCEQNLNHDAMYWYRQDPGQGLRLIYYSQIVNDFQKGDIAEGYSVSREKKESFPLTVTSAQKNPTAFYLCASSIARTGGGYGYTFGSGTRLTVV.